This T cell receptor (beta chain) was captured by sequencing in a study of cytomegalovirus exposure and HLA in healthy donors. Study context: Approximately 85 million unique TCRs from HLA-typed donors were held in an early data release. General study points: The authors later found TCR association rates varying by HLA locus, with DRB1 most and HLA-C fewest. HLA alleles showed associations with 16,951 TCR beta sequences in a later analysis, at a 0.05 false discovery rate. Researchers reported in a later analysis that a missense DCLRE1C variant was tied to TCR beta V- and J-gene trimming.

The CDR3 runs to 15 residues. The V gene lost 8 bases and the J gene lost 5 bases, with 18 bases spanning the gap. CDR1 is LNHDA, CDR2 SQIVND, per germline (reference sequence). The PCR had 60 Vbeta and 13 Jbeta primers. The assay was immunoSEQ multiplex PCR, and TCRdb's table has in-frame clones only and misses some. The repertoire holds 140,000 to 150,000 clones, with over 8% as singletons. There are a few counts of this clone. Its antigen is as yet unknown. This TCR was sampled from a male donor in good health and CMV-seronegative. The V and J genes are TRBV19 and TRBJ2-2, with D maybe TRBD1 (6 bases). The sequencing sample was made of PBMCs. This CDR3 reads CASLNRAVGTGELFF. CDR3 DNA: TGTGCCAGTCTTAACAGGGCAGTCGGAACCGGGGAGCTGTTTTTT.